Listed below are T cell receptor beta chains from one sample, sequenced in a study of siplizumab effects on memory and regulatory T cells. Generated by immunoSEQ multiplex PCR, the TCRdb table keeps only in-frame clones and is missing some. The sample holds about 70,000 clones, approximately 88% seen once. Sample: Tregs sorted from blood. The receptors were gathered from a human donor in good health. CDR3s include the opening cysteine and the closing phenylalanine or tryptophan. A D gene is named only where the DNA matches it firmly. Clone sizes are given selectively: once, few, many, or a class where the clone is expanded.

v_gene	d_gene	j_gene	abundance	CDR3aa	CDR3nt
TRBV5-1	TRBD2	TRBJ2-7	-	CASSLSSGGYYEQYF	TGCGCCAGCAGCTTGTCTAGCGGGGGATACTACGAGCAGTACTTC
TRBV5-4	TRBD2	TRBJ2-5	-	CASSLGLAGRETQYF	TGTGCCAGCAGCTTGGGACTAGCAGGGAGGGAGACCCAGTACTTC
TRBV28	TRBD2	TRBJ2-7	few	CASSSRGLAGSYEQYF	TGTGCCAGCAGTTCCCGAGGACTAGCGGGTTCCTACGAGCAGTACTTC
TRBV5-1	-	TRBJ2-6	-	CASAWAGANVLTF	TGCGCCTCTGCTTGGGCCGGGGCCAACGTCCTGACTTTC
TRBV4-3	-	TRBJ2-2	-	CASSQAVVATGELFF	TGCGCCAGCAGCCAAGCAGTGGTGGCTACCGGGGAGCTGTTTTTT
TRBV6-5	-	TRBJ1-2	-	CASSRGGKGLGGYTF	TGTGCCAGCAGCCGCGGAGGAAAGGGCCTAGGGGGCTACACCTTC
TRBV7-2	-	TRBJ2-2	-	CASRPKTGYTGELFF	TGTGCCAGCAGACCCAAAACAGGGTACACCGGGGAGCTGTTTTTT
TRBV5-4	-	TRBJ1-2	-	CASLRDTNYGYTF	TGTGCCAGCTTGAGAGACACCAACTATGGCTACACCTTC
TRBV5-6	TRBD2	TRBJ2-3	-	CASSPTTSGSTDTQYF	TGTGCCAGCAGCCCGACGACTAGCGGAAGCACAGATACGCAGTATTTT
TRBV6-1	TRBD2	TRBJ2-1	few	CASSDRKFGTSGRALNEQFF	TGTGCCAGCAGTGACAGGAAGTTCGGGACTAGCGGGAGAGCTCTGAATGAGCAGTTCTTC
TRBV7-8	-	TRBJ1-1	-	CASSPSPRGGTEAFF	TGTGCCAGCAGCCCATCACCCAGGGGAGGCACTGAAGCTTTCTTT
TRBV28	-	TRBJ2-3	-	CASSFSGTQYF	TGTGCCAGCAGTTTCTCGGGTACGCAGTATTTT
TRBV2	TRBD1	TRBJ1-4	few	CASSELGQGMDEKLFF	TGTGCCAGCAGTGAACTGGGACAGGGAATGGATGAAAAACTGTTTTTT
TRBV19	-	TRBJ1-5	-	CASSTGQILPYSNQPQHF	TGTGCCAGTAGTACAGGGCAAATACTGCCTTATAGCAATCAGCCCCAGCATTTT
TRBV10-3	-	TRBJ2-7	-	CAISGQGYEQYF	TGTGCCATCAGTGGGCAGGGCTACGAGCAGTACTTC
TRBV10-3	-	TRBJ2-3	-	CAISVGGLTDTQYF	TGTGCCATCAGTGTCGGGGGACTCACAGATACGCAGTATTTT
TRBV4-2	TRBD1	TRBJ1-2	few	CASSQDQGANYGYTF	TGTGCCAGCAGCCAAGATCAGGGGGCGAACTATGGCTACACCTTC
TRBV2	-	TRBJ2-3	-	CASSGLYLRSWGDTQYF	TGTGCCAGCAGTGGGCTTTACCTCAGGAGCTGGGGGGATACGCAGTATTTT
TRBV7-8	-	TRBJ2-7	-	CASSFTPYEQYF	TGTGCCAGCAGCTTCACCCCCTACGAGCAGTACTTC
TRBV6-1	TRBD1	TRBJ2-1	-	CASRRGQEFF	TGTGCCAGCAGGAGGGGACAGGAGTTCTTC
TRBV11-3	-	TRBJ2-7	-	CASSLGSRLDEQYF	TGTGCCAGCAGCTTAGGGTCTAGACTGGACGAGCAGTACTTC
TRBV18	TRBD1	TRBJ2-2	once	CASSRQAGTGGRGELFF	TGTGCCAGCTCAAGACAGGCCGGGACAGGTGGAAGAGGGGAGCTGTTTTTT
TRBV6-5	-	TRBJ1-3	-	CASSTSGEGNTIYF	TGTGCCAGCAGTACCTCAGGGGAAGGAAACACCATATATTTT
TRBV7-3	-	TRBJ2-1	-	CASSSLASLAYNEQFF	TGTGCCAGCAGCTCTCTAGCTTCTTTAGCCTACAATGAGCAGTTCTTC
TRBV5-4	TRBD2	TRBJ2-5	-	CASSGTSGLQYF	TGTGCCAGCAGCGGGACTAGCGGACTTCAGTACTTC
TRBV7-2	TRBD2	TRBJ2-1	-	CASSSRVTSGYNEQFF	TGTGCCAGCAGCTCCCGTGTGACTAGCGGCTACAATGAGCAGTTCTTC
TRBV18	TRBD1	TRBJ2-1	-	CASSYSGTGINEQFF	TGTGCCAGCTCGTATTCCGGGACAGGGATCAATGAGCAGTTCTTC
TRBV6-5	TRBD1	TRBJ1-1	-	CASRWTGTNTEAFF	TGTGCCAGCAGATGGACAGGGACGAACACTGAAGCTTTCTTT
TRBV10-3	-	TRBJ1-1	-	CAISESPGPNTEAFF	TGTGCCATCAGTGAGTCCCCAGGGCCGAACACTGAAGCTTTCTTT